What follows are 28 T cell receptor beta chains derived from one specimen sequenced in a study of blood T cell repertoires in COVID-19. Measured with immunoSEQ multiplex PCR; TCRdb has only the in-frame clones, and not every one. This table has some 48,000 clones, about 88% appearing once. The specimen was peripheral blood. The receptors were gathered from a man between 45 and 60 years old with acute or convalescent COVID-19.

The V gene is TRBV27, the J gene TRBJ2-5; 8 nucleotides align to TRBD1. This CDR3 is 14 amino acids long. From germline, CDR1 is MNHEY and CDR2 SMNVEV (reference sequence). The junction had 7 bases not matched to a gene; V was cut back by 5 bases and J by 5 bases. The CDR3 here is CASSLTTGGETQYF. The CDR3 DNA reads TGTGCCAGCAGTCTAACCACAGGGGGGGAGACCCAGTACTTC.

As DNA, the CDR3 is TGTGCCACCAGCAGTCCCAAACTAGCGGGAGTGAGTAATGAGCAGTTCTTC. Translation: CATSSPKLAGVSNEQFF. The chain uses TRBV15 and TRBJ2-1; 11 nucleotides match TRBD2. The CDR3 is 17 amino acids. V trimming: 3 bases; J trimming: 7 bases; junction bases outside the gene matches: 11. Germline V gene data show CDR1 as LNHNV and CDR2 as YYDKDF (reference sequence).

This clone was seen just once. Distinct nucleotide sequences in the sample also encode this CDR3. The chain joins TRBV27 to TRBJ2-7; D gene uncertain. Germline V gene data show CDR1 as MNHEY and CDR2 as SMNVEV (reference sequence). V was shortened by 4 bases and J by 4 bases, with 5 bases between the two germline ends. This CDR3 comprises 11 residues. CDR3 protein: CASSSNYEQYF. The CDR3 DNA sequence: TGTGCCAGCAGTTCAAATTACGAGCAGTACTTC.

The V call is TRBV5-1, the J call TRBJ2-7; 8 positions match TRBD1. V shed 5 bases, J shed 0 bases, and the junction held 4 bases outside the gene matches. Germline lookup yields CDR1 SGHRS and CDR2 YFSETQ. The CDR3 spans 14 residues. This chain's CDR3 is CASRPTGGSYEQYF. The CDR3 DNA sequence: TGCGCCAGCAGACCAACAGGGGGCTCCTACGAGCAGTACTTC.

The gene calls are TRBV11-1 and TRBJ2-1; 7 nucleotides line up with TRBD1. Germline V CDR1 and CDR2: SGHAT, FQDESV (reference sequence). V was clipped by 5 bases and J by 8 bases; unmatched bases: 3. The CDR3 has 12 amino acids. CDR3 sequence: CASSDRVDEQFF. The CDR3 region has the DNA TGTGCCAGCAGCGACAGGGTTGATGAGCAGTTCTTC.

The V gene is TRBV20-1, the J gene TRBJ2-7, with unresolved D. From germline, CDR1 is DFQATT and CDR2 SNEGSKA (reference sequence). The ends were cut back, 0 bases at V and 2 bases at J, with 2 bases in the middle. The CDR3 totals 11 residues. The CDR3 region has the DNA TGCAGTGCTAGAGACACCTACGAGCAGTACTTC. Translation gives CSARDTYEQYF.

The V call is TRBV28, the J call TRBJ1-4; possible D gene TRBD1, 6 bases. The V end was cut by 3 bases, the J end by 8 bases, with 13 bases between. The germline V gene has CDR1 MDHEN and CDR2 SYDVKM. CDR3 length: 14 amino acids. DNA for the CDR3: TGTGCCAGCAGTTTGTCCACAGGGCGAGAAAAACTGTTTTTT. It specifies CASSLSTGREKLFF.

V and J are TRBV20-1 and TRBJ1-5, with TRBD1 identical over 7 bases. CDR3 length equals 12 residues. V lost 3 bases and J lost 5; bases outside the gene matches: 1. Per the germline V gene, CDR1 is DFQATT and CDR2 is SNEGSKA (reference sequence). CDR3 protein: CSASQGDQPQHF. The CDR3 nucleotides read TGCAGTGCTAGTCAGGGGGATCAGCCCCAGCATTTT.

The genes are TRBV12-3 or TRBV12-4 and TRBJ2-5; D not certain. The CDR3 is made up of 13 amino acids. Trimming took 6 bases from V and 5 from J, leaving 13 bases between them. CDR3 residues: CASSLPTVETQYF. Here the CDR3 DNA reads TGTGCCAGCAGCTTACCAACTGTGGAGACCCAGTACTTC.

DNA for the CDR3: TGCGCCAGCAGCTTGGACTCTAGTCGAGGAAGGATCGGGGAGCTGTTTTTT. This codes for CASSLDSSRGRIGELFF. The chain employs TRBV5-1 and TRBJ2-2; D gene uncertain. Germline lookup yields CDR1 SGHRS and CDR2 YFSETQ. V was pared by 0 bases and J by 7 bases, with 19 bases between. This CDR3 region has 17 residues.

The chain uses TRBV6-6 and TRBJ2-7; D not certain. From germline, CDR1 is MNHNY and CDR2 SVGAGI (reference sequence). V lost 5 bases and J 2 bases, leaving 4 bases between the germline ends. The CDR3 runs 11 residues. In nucleotides, the CDR3 is TGTGCCAGCAGTCCCGCCTACGAGCAGTACTTC. It encodes CASSPAYEQYF.

The sample holds a few counts of this clone. The rearrangement uses TRBV19 and TRBJ2-1, with 10 bases identical to TRBD2. Per germline, CDR1 LNHDA and CDR2 SQIVND (reference sequence). Trimming removed 4 bases from V and 0 bases from J; junction bases left unmatched: 6. The CDR3 contains 17 residues. The DNA for the CDR3 is TGTGCCAGTAGTACAACCTTAGCGGGAGGCTCCTACAATGAGCAGTTCTTC. It specifies CASSTTLAGGSYNEQFF.

The V call is TRBV7-8, the J call TRBJ2-7, with no clear D. V was cut by 5 bases and J by 4 bases, with 9 bases left in between. The germline V gene encodes CDR1 SGHVS and CDR2 FQNEAQ. The CDR3 consists of 12 residues. In DNA form, the CDR3 reads TGTGCCAGCAGCATGACAAATTACGAGCAGTACTTC. It yields the protein CASSMTNYEQYF.

The rearrangement joins TRBV19 to TRBJ2-3, with TRBD2 matching over 12 bases. This CDR3 contains 18 residues. The germline gives CDR1 LNHDA, CDR2 SQIVND (reference sequence). V shed 5 bases, J shed 4 bases, and the junction held 13 bases outside the gene matches. The CDR3 here is CASSDRKTSGRGADTQYF. The CDR3, as DNA: TGTGCCAGTAGTGACCGAAAGACTAGCGGGAGAGGTGCAGATACGCAGTATTTT.

The chain carries TRBV3-1 (or the pseudogene TRBV3-2) and TRBJ2-5, with TRBD2 matching 7 bases. The ends lost 4 bases at V and 5 bases at J; junction bases unmatched: 7. Looked up from germline, CDR1 is LGHDT and CDR2 is YNNKEL (reference sequence). The CDR3 has 14 residues. CDR3 region: CASSRQRGWETQYF. CDR3 DNA sequence: TGTGCCAGCAGCCGGCAGCGGGGCTGGGAGACCCAGTACTTC.

V usage is TRBV9 and J usage is TRBJ2-1; D gene uncertain. The CDR3 totals 16 residues. Germline CDR1 and CDR2: SGDLS and YYNGEE. V lost 0 bases and J lost 2, with 12 bases in between. CDR3 nucleotides: TGTGCCAGCAGCGTAGCAGTTCCTTGGCCCTACAATGAGCAGTTCTTC. This codes for CASSVAVPWPYNEQFF.

As DNA, the CDR3 is TGTGCCAGCAGTTTATCAGGGACAGGGGCCACCGGGGAGCTGTTTTTT. Its protein is CASSLSGTGATGELFF. The chain is built from TRBV27 and TRBJ2-2, with 10 nucleotides matching TRBD1. Germline CDR1 and CDR2: MNHEY and SMNVEV (reference sequence). The CDR3 covers 16 residues. Trimming cost V 0 bases and J 4 bases; bases outside gene matches: 2.

V usage is TRBV28 and J usage is TRBJ1-1; 10 bases line up with TRBD1. Germline CDR1 reads MDHEN; CDR2 reads SYDVKM. The V and J ends lost 6 bases and 2 bases, in that order; junction bases with no gene match: 6. The CDR3 extends over 15 amino acids. CDR3: CASRPPTGGNTEAFF. The CDR3 region has the DNA TGTGCCAGCAGACCCCCGACAGGGGGCAACACTGAAGCTTTCTTT.

The J gene is TRBJ2-1, the V gene TRBV14, with D possibly being TRBD2 (5 bases). CDR3 size: 13 residues. Looked up from germline, CDR1 is SGHDN and CDR2 is FVKESK. With 3 bases removed from V and 4 bases from J, the gap between germline ends came to 7 bases. In DNA form, the CDR3 reads TGTGCCAGCAGCCACGGGGATTACAATGAGCAGTTCTTC. The encoded protein is CASSHGDYNEQFF.

This clone was picked up one time. This chain connects TRBV30 to TRBJ2-7; TRBD1 matches 8 bases. The germline V gene has CDR1 GTSNPN and CDR2 SVGIG (reference sequence). This CDR3 contains 17 residues. The V segment lost 1 base and the J segment 0 bases; nucleotides outside the gene matches: 11. CDR3 sequence: CAWSGGQDFYSSYEQYF. For the CDR3, the DNA is TGTGCCTGGAGTGGGGGACAGGATTTCTATAGCTCCTACGAGCAGTACTTC.

In this sample, this clone turned up once. The V gene is TRBV27, the J gene TRBJ2-7, with D perhaps matching TRBD2 (5 bases). The length of the CDR3 is 13 residues. V dropped 3 bases and J dropped 3 bases, with 9 bases sitting between them. Germline V gene lookup returns CDR1 MNHEY and CDR2 SMNVEV (reference sequence). The CDR3 region is CASSLYSGYEQYF. CDR3 DNA sequence: TGTGCCAGCAGTTTGTACAGCGGCTACGAGCAGTACTTC.

The chain recombines TRBV5-1 with TRBJ1-1; TRBD1 matches at 7 bases. CDR1 and CDR2 from the germline V gene are SGHRS and YFSETQ. The V and J ends lost 4 bases and 6 bases, in that order; junction bases with no gene match: 9. The CDR3 runs to 14 residues. This CDR3 reads CASSLRQGGAEAFF. DNA of the CDR3: TGCGCCAGCAGCCTCCGACAGGGTGGGGCTGAAGCTTTCTTT.

The chain recombines TRBV28 with TRBJ1-1; D remains ambiguous. The CDR3 length is 13 residues. Germline values: CDR1 MDHEN, CDR2 SYDVKM. Trimming left V 5 bases short and J 0 bases short, with 7 bases between. CDR3 protein: CASSLLMNTEAFF. The CDR3 DNA is TGTGCCAGCAGTCTACTCATGAACACTGAAGCTTTCTTT.

The chain uses TRBV7-9 and TRBJ1-1; 7 bases line up with TRBD1. There are 15 residues in the CDR3. V was clipped by 2 bases and J by 1 base; unmatched bases: 4. Germline values: CDR1 SEHNR, CDR2 FQNEAQ (reference sequence). The CDR3 is CASSLFRDRNTEAFF. The CDR3 coding sequence is TGTGCCAGCAGCTTATTCCGGGACAGGAACACTGAAGCTTTCTTT.

CDR3 in amino acids: CASSVTSVGTGELFF. CDR3 nucleotide sequence: TGCGCCAGCAGCGTCACTAGCGTGGGGACCGGGGAGCTGTTTTTT. The rearrangement joins TRBV10-2 to TRBJ2-2; 7 nucleotides agree with TRBD2. With V trimmed by 6 bases and J by 5 bases, 9 bases remained unmatched. The CDR3 is made up of 15 amino acids. Germline CDR1 and CDR2: WSHSY and SAAADI.

This clone was seen a handful of times. The chain combines TRBV7-9 with TRBJ2-7, with a possible D match to TRBD2 (7 bases). The V gene's germline CDR1 is SEHNR and CDR2 FQNEAQ (reference sequence). Trimming removed 4 bases from V and 0 bases from J, with 13 bases in between. There are 15 residues in the CDR3. The CDR3: CASSSGEGSSYEQYF. CDR3 bases: TGTGCCAGCAGCTCAGGGGAGGGTAGCTCCTACGAGCAGTACTTC.

This clone appeared a single time. This sequence joins TRBV29-1 and TRBJ1-2; D is possibly TRBD1 (6 bases). Looked up from germline, CDR1 is SQVTM and CDR2 is ANQGSEA. V was pared by 0 bases and J by 7 bases, with 15 bases between. The CDR3 length is 14 residues. The CDR3 loop is CSVEDHGGRSGYTF. As DNA, the CDR3 is TGCAGCGTTGAAGATCACGGGGGGCGAAGTGGCTACACCTTC.

The chain carries TRBV6-6 and TRBJ2-3; the match to TRBD2 covers 14 bases. Germline V lookup: CDR1 MNHNY, CDR2 SVGAGI (reference sequence). CDR3 length: 16 amino acids. The V gene end was trimmed by 6 bases and the J gene end by 4 bases; junction bases not matched to a gene: 6. This CDR3 is CASRLGLAGGPDTQYF. CDR3 nucleotides: TGTGCCAGCAGACTAGGACTAGCGGGAGGCCCAGATACGCAGTATTTT.